The rows below give T cell receptor beta chains drawn from one sample of a study of T cells in Graves' hyperthyroidism and ophthalmopathy. TCRdb used MiXCR to reprocess the multiplex PCR reads, holding one entry per CDR3 protein. The sample includes about half a million distinct CDR3 sequences, 15% to 20% of them seen just once. Specimen: blood. The receptors originated from a woman aged 25 to 39 with Graves' ophthalmopathy. Each CDR3 is given without its conserved first and last residue. The D gene is left open where the match is weak.

V	D	CDR3
TRBV15	TRBD2	ATSRDRTSGIETQY
TRBV7-8	.	ASSSYFEEGLSGELF
TRBV7-2	.	ASSYNSNYGYT
TRBV28	TRBD2	ASTRLAGSSGELF
TRBV27	.	ASSLNLGGSNYEQY
TRBV2	.	ASSSDRLDTQY
TRBV27	TRBD1	ASSPQPTGAETQY
TRBV6-1	.	ASQGGVSNQPQH
TRBV20-1	TRBD2	SRAREGPYTQY
TRBV19	TRBD2	ASSIRTSGRANYNEQF
TRBV4-1	.	ASSHRPANYGYT
TRBV20-1	.	SAKLIITVYGYT
TRBV15	.	ATAVIGETLSSYEQY
TRBV14	.	ASSQWPDYGYT
TRBV28	.	ASSPPPAWAGELF
TRBV6-1	.	ASLSRERLEDGYT
TRBV27	TRBD2	ASSLHRLAGNEQF
TRBV6-1	.	ASSEGQDYEQY
TRBV4-1	.	ASSQTTGNQPQH
TRBV28	.	ASSLPSGTGSNQPQH
TRBV2	TRBD2	ASRPLAGEETQY
TRBV5-6	TRBD1	ASSGNRGAVNQPQH
TRBV29-1	TRBD1	SVSRDSHNEQY
TRBV7-9	TRBD1	ASSLLGTGTYEQY
TRBV3-1	TRBD2	ASSPTSGSLGQY
TRBV27	.	ASSLSGGMGIEKLF
TRBV20-1	.	SADGAILYNEQF
TRBV28	TRBD1	ASSSRDRQETQY
TRBV7-3	.	ASSPIPGATEAF
TRBV20-1	.	SVFWGIGGELF
TRBV25-1	.	ASSEYGGGNQPQH
TRBV7-3	.	ASSWGPDYGYT
TRBV5-1	TRBD2	ASSPLAGTDTQY
TRBV28	.	ASSEEGGGQETQY
TRBV28	TRBD2	ASSHFRSGRFRDEQF